These 30 T cell receptor beta chains came from one sample sequenced in a study of radiation and T cells in renal cell carcinoma. Time point in this sample: blood 4 weeks post-SBRT, at nephrectomy. The sample's treatment: 15 Gy SBRT to primary tumor, nephrectomy 4 weeks later. Measured with immunoSEQ multiplex PCR; TCRdb has only the in-frame clones, and not every one. Of around 100,000 clones in the sample, around 80% were seen once. The source material was blood, sampled from a patient whose treatment included radiotherapy and nephrectomy. The origin of the receptors is a man between 60 and 75 years old with renal cell carcinoma.

The V and J genes are TRBV15 and TRBJ1-5; 8 nucleotides align to TRBD1. Germline V CDR1 and CDR2: LNHNV, YYDKDF (reference sequence). This CDR3 is built from 13 residues. The ends lost 8 bases at V and 6 bases at J; junction bases unmatched: 6. The CDR3 protein is CATSDRVRQPQHF. The CDR3 nucleotides read TGTGCCACCTCGGACAGGGTGCGTCAGCCCCAGCATTTT.

The gene calls are TRBV10-1 and TRBJ2-3, with 10 bases lining up with TRBD1. Trimming at V came to 5 bases and at J to 2 bases, leaving 7 bases not matched to a gene. This CDR3 spans 16 amino acids. Germline V lookup: CDR1 WNHNN, CDR2 SYGVQD (reference sequence). The CDR3: CASSNPGQGFTDTQYF. CDR3 nucleotide sequence: TGCGCCAGCAGTAACCCGGGACAGGGGTTCACAGATACGCAGTATTTT.

This clone came up once. The rearrangement joins TRBV18 to TRBJ2-7; 7 bases agree with TRBD1. The CDR3 runs to 18 residues. V trimming: 5 bases; J trimming: 0 bases; junction bases outside the gene matches: 16. Per the germline V gene, CDR1 is KGHSH and CDR2 is LQKENI. CDR3 sequence (DNA): TGTGCCAGCTCAGCGCTGCTACCACAGACAGGGTCCTCCTACGAGCAGTACTTC. It codes for CASSALLPQTGSSYEQYF.

CDR3 sequence (DNA): TGTGCCACCAGCGCAACAGGGGGCCCTCACTACGAGCAGTACTTC. Its protein product is CATSATGGPHYEQYF. The chain links TRBV15 to TRBJ2-7; 9 bases match TRBD1. Per germline, CDR1 LNHNV and CDR2 YYDKDF (reference sequence). V lost 5 bases, J lost 3 bases, and 8 bases stayed unmatched. The CDR3 is 15 residues long.

This clone is a singleton in its sample. The gene calls are TRBV25-1 and TRBJ2-5, with 10 bases that match TRBD2. This CDR3 is built from 17 residues. The germline CDR1 and CDR2 sequences are MGHDK and SYGVNS. The ends lost 4 bases at V and 1 base at J; junction bases unmatched: 9. The CDR3 here is CASSGYHRLAGQETQYF. The CDR3 DNA sequence: TGTGCCAGCAGTGGGTACCATAGACTAGCGGGCCAAGAGACCCAGTACTTC.

This chain joins TRBV18 and TRBJ2-1; 8 positions match TRBD2. Germline V gene data show CDR1 as KGHSH and CDR2 as LQKENI. V lost 1 base to trimming and J lost 10 bases; unmatched junction nucleotides: 0. The CDR3 spans 12 residues. The DNA of the CDR3 is TGTGCCAGCTCACCACAGCGGGAGGAGCAGTTCTTC. It translates to CASSPQREEQFF.

V is TRBV5-1 and J is TRBJ1-5, with 9 bases aligning to TRBD1. J lost 6 bases, V lost 2 bases, and 6 bases had no gene match. The CDR3 extends over 15 amino acids. The V gene's germline CDR1 is SGHRS and CDR2 YFSETQ. The CDR3 reads CASSLQGAQGQPQHF. The CDR3 coding sequence is TGCGCCAGCAGCTTACAGGGGGCGCAAGGTCAGCCCCAGCATTTT.

This clone turned up a few times. The chain carries TRBV10-3 and TRBJ2-1, with D maybe TRBD2 (5 bases). The V gene's germline CDR1 is ENHRY and CDR2 SYGVKD. The CDR3 sequence is 15 residues long. Deletions cut 8 bases from V and 3 bases from J, with 17 bases between. The CDR3 is CAIGSGVLIYNEQFF. The CDR3 nucleotides read TGTGCCATCGGGTCCGGGGTTCTAATCTACAATGAGCAGTTCTTC.

The V gene is TRBV7-9, the J gene TRBJ2-5; D not certain. Per the germline V gene, CDR1 is SEHNR and CDR2 is FQNEAQ (reference sequence). V shed 1 base and J shed 6 bases, with 3 bases lying between them. This CDR3 spans 11 amino acids. Here the CDR3 DNA reads TGTGCCAGCAGCTTAGGGAAGACCCAGTACTTC. Its translation is CASSLGKTQYF.

This chain links TRBV5-1 with TRBJ2-2; D is unclear. Trimming stripped 0 bases from V and 7 bases from J, with 4 bases between. This CDR3 has 12 amino acids. CDR1 is SGHRS and CDR2 is YFSETQ in the germline V gene. CDR3 region: CASSLAHGELFF. The CDR3 DNA follows: TGCGCCAGCAGCTTGGCCCACGGGGAGCTGTTTTTT.

V and J are TRBV2 and TRBJ2-7; D unresolved. The germline V gene has CDR1 SNHLY and CDR2 FYNNEI. V lost 7 bases to trimming and J lost 0 bases, with 7 bases between them. The CDR3 is 12 amino acids. For the CDR3, the DNA is TGTGCCAGCACCCAAAGCTCCTACGAGCAGTACTTC. This gives the protein CASTQSSYEQYF.

The chain combines TRBV7-2 with TRBJ2-6; possibly TRBD1 for D (6 bases). The CDR3 runs to 17 residues. V was pared by 5 bases and J by 0 bases, with 14 bases between. The germline V gene encodes CDR1 SGHTA and CDR2 FQGNSA. The CDR3 loop is CASSQAGGASGANVLTF. The DNA for the CDR3 is TGTGCCAGCAGCCAGGCTGGGGGCGCCTCTGGGGCCAACGTCCTGACTTTC.

This clone was seen a few times. The rearrangement links TRBV4-1 to TRBJ1-1; TRBD1 might be the D (5 bases). In germline, CDR1 is MGHRA, CDR2 YSYEKL. This CDR3 contains 18 residues. V was trimmed by 2 bases and J by 4 bases, leaving 23 bases between them. DNA for the CDR3: TGCGCCAGCAGCCAAAGGCAACCGGCCCAGGGTTTTAGCACTGAAGCTTTCTTT. Amino acids: CASSQRQPAQGFSTEAFF.

The V call is TRBV19, the J call TRBJ1-3, with D unclear. CDR1 is LNHDA, CDR2 SQIVND, per germline (reference sequence). Trimming stripped 0 bases from V and 1 base from J, with 7 bases between. The CDR3 covers 15 residues. The CDR3 region is CASSIDTASGNTIYF. The CDR3 region has the DNA TGTGCCAGTAGTATAGATACGGCGTCTGGAAACACCATATATTTT.

The chain employs TRBV6-5 and TRBJ1-2; a possible D gene is TRBD1 (6 bases). The CDR3 extends over 14 amino acids. V lost 6 bases to trimming and J lost 8 bases, with 19 bases between them. The germline gives CDR1 MNHEY, CDR2 SVGAGI. The CDR3: CASRIQQGIGGYTF. In DNA form, the CDR3 reads TGTGCCAGCAGGATCCAACAGGGAATAGGAGGCTACACCTTC.

The gene calls are TRBV6-1 and TRBJ1-1; no firm D call. Trimming took off 3 bases at V and 1 base at J, with 12 bases between the two ends. CDR3 length equals 15 residues. In germline, CDR1 is MNHNS, CDR2 SASEGT. The CDR3 nucleotides read TGTGCCAGCAGTGACACCGGGCGGCCGAACACTGAAGCTTTCTTT. Translation gives CASSDTGRPNTEAFF.

The V gene is TRBV30, the J gene TRBJ2-2; 7 nucleotides line up with TRBD2. The germline gives CDR1 GTSNPN, CDR2 SVGIG (reference sequence). The V gene end was trimmed by 6 bases and the J gene end by 4 bases; junction bases not matched to a gene: 5. This CDR3 has 13 amino acids. Here the CDR3 reads CACPGEGTGELFF. As DNA, the CDR3 is TGTGCCTGCCCGGGGGAGGGCACCGGGGAGCTGTTTTTT.

The chain joins TRBV4-2 to TRBJ2-7; TRBD2 might be the D (6 bases). The CDR3 runs 16 residues. V lost 4 bases and J lost 4, with 20 bases in between. The germline CDR1 and CDR2 sequences are LGHNA and YNFKEQ. CDR3 protein: CASSPTATRGSYEQYF. The CDR3 nucleotides read TGTGCCAGCAGCCCGACGGCGACTAGGGGTTCTTACGAGCAGTACTTC.

The chain is built from TRBV2 and TRBJ1-4; 7 bases line up with TRBD1. The CDR3 is made up of 15 amino acids. The germline V gene has CDR1 SNHLY and CDR2 FYNNEI. V trimming: 1 base; J trimming: 11 bases; junction bases outside the gene matches: 10. The CDR3: CASSEGGGETGKLFF. The CDR3 nucleotides read TGTGCCAGCAGTGAAGGAGGGGGCGAAACGGGGAAACTGTTTTTT.

This clone has only a few counts. The chain employs TRBV6-5 and TRBJ2-2, with 12 bases matching TRBD1. Germline values: CDR1 MNHEY, CDR2 SVGAGI. This CDR3 contains 15 residues. The V gene end was trimmed by 7 bases and the J gene end by 8 bases; junction bases not matched to a gene: 8. CDR3: CASNRDRGRGGELFF. CDR3 DNA sequence: TGTGCCAGCAACCGGGACAGGGGGCGGGGAGGGGAGCTGTTTTTT.

The chain employs TRBV6-5 and TRBJ2-7, with a weak D call TRBD1 (6 bases). There are 14 residues in the CDR3. In germline, CDR1 is MNHEY, CDR2 SVGAGI. The germline V and J ends were trimmed by 5 bases and 1 base, with 12 bases remaining between them. CDR3 DNA: TGTGCCAGCAGTATAGCAGGGGTTTCCTACGAGCAGTACTTC. Protein sequence: CASSIAGVSYEQYF.

Details on this clone: The sample carries other DNA sequences with the same CDR3. V usage is TRBV28 and J usage is TRBJ1-2; no clear D. Trimming shortened V by 8 bases and J by 1 base, and 5 bases separated the two germline ends. The CDR3 totals 11 residues. CDR1 MDHEN and CDR2 SYDVKM come from the germline V gene. CDR3 sequence reads: CASGSNYGYTF. The CDR3 DNA is TGTGCCAGCGGCAGTAACTATGGCTACACCTTC.

This clone has only one observation. This chain joins TRBV28 and TRBJ2-1; D gene uncertain. Germline V gives CDR1 MDHEN, CDR2 SYDVKM. Trimming left V 6 bases short and J 10 bases short, with 13 bases between. The CDR3 runs to 12 residues. The CDR3 here is CASSSGSVEQFF. CDR3 coding DNA: TGTGCCAGCAGCTCGGGCTCTGTGGAGCAGTTCTTC. Full variable domain (remainder filled in from reference TRBV28 and TRBJ2-1): DVKVTQSSRYLVKRTGEKVFLECVQDMDHENMFWYRQDPGLGLRLIYFSYDVKMKEKGDIPEGYSVSREKKERFSLILESASTNQTSMYLCASSSGSVEQFFGPGTRLTVL.

The chain recombines TRBV19 with TRBJ1-1; no reliable D call. The germline V gene encodes CDR1 LNHDA and CDR2 SQIVND (reference sequence). This CDR3 is built from 15 residues. V shed 4 bases and J shed 5 bases, with 17 bases lying between them. The CDR3 DNA reads as TGTGCCAGTAGTACTCTCCGCTACTTGGTTACTGAAGCTTTCTTT. Translated, it gives CASSTLRYLVTEAFF.

The rearrangement links TRBV5-5 to TRBJ1-5; unclear D gene. The CDR3 spans 16 residues. Germline loops: CDR1 SGHKS, CDR2 YYEKEE (reference sequence). Trimming took off 4 bases at V and 0 bases at J, with 14 bases between the two ends. The CDR3 spells CASSPAVTTSNQPQHF. Here the CDR3 DNA reads TGTGCCAGCAGCCCCGCCGTTACCACTAGCAATCAGCCCCAGCATTTT.

This clone was seen a handful of times. The genes are TRBV7-2 and TRBJ2-5, with 8 bases identical to TRBD1. Germline values: CDR1 SGHTA, CDR2 FQGNSA. CDR3 size: 15 residues. J lost 2 bases, V lost 3 bases, and 5 bases had no gene match. Here the CDR3 reads CASSLGGQEQETQYF. The CDR3 DNA sequence: TGTGCCAGCAGCTTGGGGGGACAGGAGCAAGAGACCCAGTACTTC.

This clone came up a few times. This sequence joins TRBV29-1 and TRBJ1-1; D may be TRBD1 (5 bases). This CDR3 has 12 amino acids. CDR1 and CDR2 (germline): SQVTM, ANQGSEA. V was trimmed by 4 bases and J by 0 bases, leaving 6 bases between them. The CDR3 loop is CSVGGVNTEAFF. In nucleotides, the CDR3 is TGCAGCGTTGGGGGGGTGAACACTGAAGCTTTCTTT.

The chain combines TRBV28 with TRBJ2-7, with D hard to call. The CDR3 runs to 13 residues. V gave up 5 bases and J gave up 6 bases, with 14 bases separating them. Looked up from germline, CDR1 is MDHEN and CDR2 is SYDVKM. DNA for the CDR3: TGTGCCAGCAGTCCCAGTCCCTCCCCCGAGCAGTACTTC. Its translation is CASSPSPSPEQYF.

This clone has more than one count but fewer than ten. This sequence joins TRBV4-1 and TRBJ1-5; TRBD1 matches at 10 bases. The CDR3 spans 16 residues. Germline lookup yields CDR1 MGHRA and CDR2 YSYEKL. The ends lost 3 bases at V and 5 bases at J; junction bases unmatched: 7. This chain's CDR3 is CASSQRLGTGDQPQHF. CDR3 in DNA: TGCGCCAGCAGCCAGCGACTCGGGACAGGGGATCAGCCCCAGCATTTT.

V gene TRBV13 combines with J gene TRBJ2-5; weak D call: TRBD2 (5 bases). Per the germline V gene, CDR1 is PRHDT and CDR2 is FYEKMQ (reference sequence). This CDR3 is built from 12 residues. Trimming cost V 3 bases and J 4 bases, with 6 bases left between them. As DNA, the CDR3 is TGTGCCAGCAGCTTTACTAGAGAGACCCAGTACTTC. Its translation is CASSFTRETQYF. Full variable domain (remainder filled in from reference TRBV13 and TRBJ2-5): AAGVIQSPRHLIKEKRETATLKCYPIPRHDTVYWYQQGPGQDPQFLISFYEKMQSDKGSIPDRFSAQQFSDYHSELNMSSLELGDSALYFCASSFTRETQYFGPGTRLLVL.